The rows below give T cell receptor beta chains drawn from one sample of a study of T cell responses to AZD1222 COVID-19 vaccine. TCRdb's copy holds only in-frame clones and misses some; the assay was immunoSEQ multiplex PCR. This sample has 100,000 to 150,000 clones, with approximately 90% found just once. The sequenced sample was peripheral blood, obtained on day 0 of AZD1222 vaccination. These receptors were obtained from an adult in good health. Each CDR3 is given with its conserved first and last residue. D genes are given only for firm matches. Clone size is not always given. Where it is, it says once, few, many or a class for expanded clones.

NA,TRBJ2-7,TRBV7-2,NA,CASSPLVLSYEQYF,TGTGCCAGCAGCCCACTAGTCCTCTCCTACGAGCAGTACTTC
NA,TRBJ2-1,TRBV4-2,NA,CASSQDSGNEQFF,TGTGCCAGCAGCCAAGATAGCGGCAATGAGCAGTTCTTC
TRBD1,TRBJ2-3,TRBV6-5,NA,CASSSPSGTVDTQYF,TGTGCCAGCAGTTCCCCATCCGGGACAGTGGATACGCAGTATTTT
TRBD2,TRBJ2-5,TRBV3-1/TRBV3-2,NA,CASSLGLGGALGETQYF,TGTGCCAGCAGCCTGGGACTAGGGGGGGCCCTGGGGGAGACCCAGTACTTC
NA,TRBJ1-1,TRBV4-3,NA,CASSQSPTPGTEAFF,TGCGCCAGCAGCCAGAGCCCCACGCCTGGCACTGAAGCTTTCTTT
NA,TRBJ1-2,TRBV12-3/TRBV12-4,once,CASSLGGNYGYTF,TGTGCCAGCAGTTTAGGGGGAAACTATGGCTACACCTTC
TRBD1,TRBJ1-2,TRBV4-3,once,CASSQAGTGSNYGYTF,TGCGCCAGCAGCCAGGCCGGGACAGGGTCTAACTATGGCTACACCTTC
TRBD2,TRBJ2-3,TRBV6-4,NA,CASSESGGADTQYF,TGTGCCAGCAGTGAAAGCGGGGGGGCAGATACGCAGTATTTT
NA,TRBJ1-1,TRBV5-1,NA,CASSLTGLNTEAFF,TGCGCCAGCAGCTTGACAGGTTTGAACACTGAAGCTTTCTTT
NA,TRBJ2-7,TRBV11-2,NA,CASSLRHWGGWSYEQYF,TGTGCCAGCAGCCTCCGACATTGGGGCGGGTGGTCCTACGAGCAGTACTTC
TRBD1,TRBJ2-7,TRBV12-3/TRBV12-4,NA,CASGTGGNNEQYF,TGTGCCAGCGGTACAGGGGGCAATAACGAGCAGTACTTC
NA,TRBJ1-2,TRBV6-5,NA,CAITRDPNYGYTF,TGTGCCATCACCAGGGATCCTAACTATGGCTACACCTTC
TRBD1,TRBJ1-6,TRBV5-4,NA,CASSHAPGQGPPLHF,TGTGCCAGCAGCCACGCCCCGGGACAGGGACCACCCCTCCACTTT
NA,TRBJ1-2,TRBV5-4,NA,CASSLEVGTYTF,TGTGCCAGCAGCTTGGAGGTGGGAACCTACACCTTC
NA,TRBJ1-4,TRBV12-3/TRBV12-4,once,CASSPQGEKLFF,TGTGCCAGCAGTCCCCAGGGAGAAAAACTGTTTTTT
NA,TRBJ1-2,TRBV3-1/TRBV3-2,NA,CASSQGGQVDLYGYTF,TGTGCCAGCAGCCAAGGGGGCCAGGTCGACCTCTATGGCTACACCTTC
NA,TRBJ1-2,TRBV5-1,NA,CASTGDPGRGYTF,TGCGCCAGCACCGGGGACCCGGGTAGAGGCTACACCTTC
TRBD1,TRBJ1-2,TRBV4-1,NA,CASSQTQGGANYGYTF,TGCGCCAGCAGCCAAACCCAGGGGGGAGCTAACTATGGCTACACCTTC
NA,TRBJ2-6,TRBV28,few,CASRPTRVPSGANVLTF,TGTGCCAGCAGGCCCACAAGGGTGCCTTCTGGGGCCAACGTCCTGACTTTC
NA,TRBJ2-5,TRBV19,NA,CASSARTIETQYF,TGTGCCAGTAGTGCCAGGACCATTGAGACCCAGTACTTC
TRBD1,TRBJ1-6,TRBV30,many,CAWTRDSNNSPLHF,TGTGCCTGGACTCGGGACAGTAATAATTCACCCCTCCACTTT
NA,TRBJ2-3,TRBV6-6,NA,CASSPPGDLGTDTQYF,TGTGCCAGCAGTCCCCCCGGGGACCTAGGCACAGATACGCAGTATTTT
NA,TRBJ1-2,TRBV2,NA,CASRRGGLNYGYTF,TGTGCCAGCCGGCGGGGGGGGCTTAACTATGGCTACACCTTC
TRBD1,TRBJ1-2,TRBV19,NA,CASSATGDSSYGYTF,TGTGCCAGTAGCGCCACGGGGGACAGTTCCTATGGCTACACCTTC
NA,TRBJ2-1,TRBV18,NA,CASSPLGGSYNEQFF,TGTGCCAGCTCACCATTGGGGGGCAGCTACAATGAGCAGTTCTTC
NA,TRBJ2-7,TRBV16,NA,CASSPAASFWEQYF,TGTGCCAGCAGCCCGGCCGCGTCGTTTTGGGAGCAGTACTTC
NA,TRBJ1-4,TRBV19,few,CASSPWGDGDEKLFF,TGTGCCAGTAGTCCCTGGGGAGACGGGGATGAAAAACTGTTTTTT
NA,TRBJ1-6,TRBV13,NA,CASSLADEEPLHF,TGTGCCAGCAGCTTAGCGGATGAAGAACCCCTCCACTTT
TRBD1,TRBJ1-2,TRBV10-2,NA,CASSADRGLRGYTF,TGCGCCAGCAGTGCGGACAGGGGGCTGCGTGGCTACACCTTC
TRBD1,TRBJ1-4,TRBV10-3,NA,CAISGQGPGEKLFF,TGTGCCATCAGCGGACAGGGGCCTGGTGAAAAACTGTTTTTT
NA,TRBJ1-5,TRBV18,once,CASSTIRVGAHNQPQHF,TGTGCCAGCTCAACCATTCGGGTCGGGGCTCACAATCAGCCCCAGCATTTT
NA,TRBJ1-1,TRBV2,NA,CASSEGGGLGNTEAFF,TGTGCCAGCAGCGAAGGCGGGGGGCTCGGGAACACTGAAGCTTTCTTT
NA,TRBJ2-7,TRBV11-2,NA,CASRLTGWEQYF,TGTGCCAGCAGACTAACAGGGTGGGAGCAGTACTTC
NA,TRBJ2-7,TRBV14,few,CASSLRRAGPSYEQYF,TGTGCCAGCAGCCTAAGGAGGGCCGGTCCCTCCTACGAGCAGTACTTC
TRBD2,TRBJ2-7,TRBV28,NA,CATSFFGGGYEQYF,TGTGCCACCAGTTTCTTCGGGGGGGGGTACGAGCAGTACTTC
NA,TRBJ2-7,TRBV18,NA,CASSPRRGYEQYF,TGTGCCAGCTCACCACGACGGGGCTACGAGCAGTACTTC
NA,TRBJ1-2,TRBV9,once,CASSGRGYTF,TGTGCCAGCAGCGGTCGGGGCTACACCTTC
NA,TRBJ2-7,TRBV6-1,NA,CASSPGIYEQYF,TGTGCCAGCAGTCCGGGGATCTACGAGCAGTACTTC
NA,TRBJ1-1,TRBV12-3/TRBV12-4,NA,CASSPELWSWVFF,TGTGCCAGCAGTCCCGAACTTTGGAGCTGGGTTTTCTTT
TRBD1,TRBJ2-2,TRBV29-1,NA,CSVRGQGGTGELFF,TGCAGCGTTCGCGGACAGGGGGGCACCGGGGAGCTGTTTTTT